This TCR beta chain originates from a study of T cell responses to AZD1222 COVID-19 vaccine. With regard to this clone: The antigen is not known.

Here immunoSEQ multiplex PCR was the method, and the copy in TCRdb shows in-frame clones only, minus some. The sample consists of around 170,000 clones, around nine tenths of them appearing once. CDR1 is LGHNA, CDR2 YSLEER, per germline. The CDR3 has 15 amino acids. Trimming left V 0 bases short and J 5 bases short, with 12 bases between. Study-wide results and limits: The peak T cell response came first, and repertoires were sampled only after it. Baseline serology detected seropositivity in only 5 or 6 AZD1222 recipients. The donor group comprised mostly white British people and more females; the analysis possibly underestimated clonal diversity.

The sequence derives from an adult who received the AZD1222 COVID-19 vaccine. The sequencing here drew on peripheral blood, taken 28 days after the second AZD1222 dose. V is TRBV4-3 and J is TRBJ2-3; D tentatively fits TRBD1 or TRBD2 (5 bases each). Written as DNA, the CDR3 is TGCGCCAGCAGCCAAGACGGGGACCAGGGAGATACGCAGTATTTT. Residues: CASSQDGDQGDTQYF.